This TCR beta chain was found in a study of naive and memory T cell subsets. Overall study findings and caveats: A few larger clonotypes appeared in naive repertoires, especially CD8, possibly memory cells re-expressing CD45RA.

Sequential positive selection took CD4 T cells first, then CD8 T cells. Cells stained for CD3, CD4, CD8, CD45RA and CD27 were sorted into four subsets. Two oligonucleotides, mixed equimolar, formed the beta constant-region primer covering TRBC1 and TRBC2. The ligated cDNA underwent four PCR rounds using SP2 and nested alpha and beta constant-region primers. TCRdb recomputed calls from the UMI-ligation and nested PCR reads with MiXCR, one row per CDR3 protein. The data hold just over 80,000 distinct CDR3 sequences, with over 8.5% observed a single time. About this clonotype itself: Its cognate antigen is unknown. An end of the junction differs from the germline gene, which may be a read error.

The CDR3 sequence is 14 residues long. This clonotype was sampled from a human donor in good health. Material: naive CD8+ T cells from blood. The rearrangement links TRBV12-3 or TRBV12-4 to TRBJ2-3, with 7 bases that match TRBD2. The CDR3 DNA is TGTGCCAGCAGATTAGCGGGTTACACAGATACGCAGTATTTT. Amino acids: CASRLAGYTDTQYF.